This TCR beta chain was found in a study of yellow fever vaccine responses in identical twins. The CDR3 loop spans 15 amino acids. General study results and limits: Twins reportedly mounted vaccine T cell responses that seemed partly convergent, partly personalized.

Concerning this clonotype: Its target is not known.

A single record per CDR3 protein comes from TCRdb applying MiXCR to the RT-PCR reads. This sample has over 15,000 distinct CDR3 sequences; roughly 80% occur once, and the top ten carry around 2%. The sample in question was T cells from blood (PBMCs), unsorted or a sorted subset (not recorded which), obtained before or after yellow fever vaccination (not recorded which). The receptor's source is a woman between 18 and 30 years old who received the yellow fever vaccine. V gene TRBV26 combines with J gene TRBJ1-1. TRBV26 is a pseudogene segment. As DNA, the CDR3 is TGTGCCAGCAGTTCCCGTGTGGGTTGGATCACTGAAGCTTTCTTT. This codes for CASSSRVGWITEAFF.